The 30 T cell receptor beta chains presented below share a single source sample, sequenced in a study of T-cell reconstitution after alpha-beta-depleted transplantation in children. Preparing the TCRbeta library involved the use of unique molecular identifiers. MiXCR, applied by TCRdb to the PCR reads, yields one record per CDR3 protein. The table records 500,000 or so distinct CDR3 sequences, about 31% of them present only once. The material was PBMCs from the stem cell graft donor, obtained from the stem cell graft. These receptors were obtained from a human donor who donated a stem cell graft to a child with aplastic anemia.

The chain is built from TRBV7-9 and TRBJ1-1, with unresolved D. Trimming took 2 bases from V and 1 from J, leaving 8 bases between them. This CDR3 has 14 residues. The germline CDR1 and CDR2 sequences are SEHNR and FQNEAQ (reference sequence). CDR3 nucleotides: TGTGCCAGCAGCTTACGGGCGTCGAACACTGAAGCTTTCTTT. It yields the protein CASSLRASNTEAFF.

The gene calls are TRBV3-1 and TRBJ2-1; no definite D call. V was clipped by 0 bases and J by 7 bases, with 7 bases between them. This CDR3 is 13 amino acids long. In germline, CDR1 is LGHDT, CDR2 YNNKEL (reference sequence). The CDR3 coding sequence is TGTGCCAGCAGCCAAGAAAAAACGAATGAGCAGTTCTTC. Its translation is CASSQEKTNEQFF.

The chain carries TRBV29-1 and TRBJ1-1; D remains unclear. The length of the CDR3 is 13 residues. Germline V gene sequence: CDR1 SQVTM, CDR2 ANQGSEA. V lost 3 bases and J lost 4, with 12 bases in between. The CDR3 here is CSVDKVLVTEAFF. The CDR3 DNA follows: TGCAGCGTTGATAAGGTATTGGTCACTGAAGCTTTCTTT.

This clonotype was counted a few times. At one of its ends the junction is not consistent with the germline gene, which may arise from a read error. V gene TRBV5-1 combines with J gene TRBJ2-3; D is undetermined. Germline V gene lookup returns CDR1 SGHRS and CDR2 YFSETQ. CDR3 length: 13 residues. CDR3 DNA: TGTGCCAGCAGCTTGGACCGGGCAGATACGCAGTATTTT. Translation gives CASSLDRADTQYF.

The chain employs TRBV28 and TRBJ2-1, with 11 nucleotides matching TRBD2. The J segment lost 7 bases and the V segment lost 2 bases, leaving 4 bases of the junction unmatched. CDR1 is MDHEN and CDR2 is SYDVKM in the germline V gene. CDR3 size: 15 residues. CDR3 sequence: CASSLVSSGRNEQFF. CDR3 DNA: TGTGCCAGCAGTTTAGTGTCTAGCGGGAGGAATGAGCAGTTCTTC.

The genes are TRBV19 and TRBJ2-5; no firm D call. V was shortened by 5 bases and J by 1 base, with 11 bases between the two germline ends. CDR3 size: 14 residues. The germline CDR1 and CDR2 sequences are LNHDA and SQIVND (reference sequence). The CDR3: CASSSSGSQETQYF. The CDR3 DNA reads as TGTGCCAGTAGTTCCTCCGGGTCCCAAGAGACCCAGTACTTC.

This clonotype came up a few times. The V call is TRBV6-5, the J call TRBJ2-5, with TRBD1 as a possible D gene (5 bases). Trimming left V 2 bases short and J 1 base short, with 8 bases between. There are 14 residues in the CDR3. The germline V gene has CDR1 MNHEY and CDR2 SVGAGI. In nucleotides, the CDR3 is TGTGCCAGCAGTTACAGGGGCTTCCAAGAGACCCAGTACTTC. This gives the protein CASSYRGFQETQYF.

CDR3 protein: CSVEGDIPYNEQFF. For the CDR3, the DNA is TGCAGCGTTGAGGGAGACATCCCCTACAATGAGCAGTTCTTC. This sequence joins TRBV29-1 and TRBJ2-1, with a possible D match to TRBD2 (5 bases). CDR3 length: 14 amino acids. The V end was cut by 3 bases, the J end by 2 bases, with 11 bases between. Germline assignment: CDR1 SQVTM and CDR2 ANQGSEA.

Comment on this clonotype: The junction shows a germline mismatch at one end, possibly a read error. The V gene is TRBV6-5, the J gene TRBJ2-1; weak D call: TRBD1 (5 bases). The length of the CDR3 is 15 residues. Germline V gene sequence: CDR1 MNHEY, CDR2 SVGAGI. The CDR3 region has the DNA TGTGGCAGCAGTTACGGAGCAGGGCCCTACAATGAGCAGTTCTTC. Amino acid sequence: CGSSYGAGPYNEQFF.

The genes are TRBV20-1 and TRBJ2-1, with D tentatively TRBD1 or TRBD2 (6 bases each). The V gene lost 3 bases and the J gene lost 3 bases, with 15 bases spanning the gap. This CDR3 region has 15 residues. Germline CDR1 reads DFQATT; CDR2 reads SNEGSKA (reference sequence). This CDR3 is CSASEGGVVYNEQFF. CDR3 sequence (DNA): TGCAGTGCTAGTGAGGGGGGAGTTGTCTACAATGAGCAGTTCTTC.

The rearrangement uses TRBV19 and TRBJ2-7; perhaps TRBD2 as D (5 bases). The V and J ends lost 3 bases and 1 base respectively, with 16 bases between them. CDR3 length: 16 amino acids. Looked up from germline, CDR1 is LNHDA and CDR2 is SQIVND (reference sequence). The CDR3 loop reads CASSMEAETNSYEQYF. In DNA form, the CDR3 reads TGTGCCAGTAGTATGGAGGCAGAGACTAATTCCTACGAGCAGTACTTC.

The rearrangement uses TRBV7-9 and TRBJ1-2, with TRBD1 matching over 12 bases. CDR3 length: 12 residues. Germline CDR1 SEHNR, CDR2 FQNEAQ (reference sequence). CDR3 DNA: TGTGCTGGGACAGGGGGCACCTATGGCTACACCTTC. This sequence encodes CAGTGGTYGYTF.

V usage is TRBV27 and J usage is TRBJ2-7; the D gene could be TRBD1 or TRBD2 (5 bases each). With 6 bases removed from V and 2 bases from J, the gap between germline ends came to 20 bases. CDR1 is MNHEY, CDR2 SMNVEV, per germline (reference sequence). This CDR3 region has 16 residues. Written as DNA, the CDR3 is TGTGCCAGCAGCCCTCACACCGGGACCCACACCTACGAGCAGTACTTC. This encodes CASSPHTGTHTYEQYF.

The chain recombines TRBV20-1 with TRBJ2-2; perhaps TRBD1 as D (5 bases). The CDR3 has 15 residues. V lost 5 bases, J lost 5 bases, and 18 bases lay in between. CDR1 and CDR2 from the germline V gene are DFQATT and SNEGSKA (reference sequence). The CDR3 DNA reads as TGCAGTGCTCCCCCCATAACCGGACATACCGGGGAGCTGTTTTTT. It encodes CSAPPITGHTGELFF.

This clonotype appeared many times. The chain links TRBV27 to TRBJ2-7, with 9 nucleotides matching TRBD1. V was clipped by 8 bases and J by 2 bases; unmatched bases: 1. Per germline, CDR1 MNHEY and CDR2 SMNVEV (reference sequence). CDR3 length equals 12 residues. The CDR3 is CASRDRAYEQYF. The CDR3 DNA reads TGTGCCAGCCGGGACAGGGCCTACGAGCAGTACTTC.

V gene TRBV28 combines with J gene TRBJ1-2; no clear D. The V and J ends lost 3 bases and 4 bases respectively, with 12 bases between them. Germline CDR1 MDHEN, CDR2 SYDVKM. This CDR3 contains 14 residues. The CDR3: CASSLSVQSYGYTF. CDR3 sequence (DNA): TGTGCCAGCAGTTTGTCTGTCCAGAGCTATGGCTACACCTTC.

The genes are TRBV6-5 and TRBJ1-2, with a tentative D call TRBD1 (6 bases). Germline V gene data show CDR1 as MNHEY and CDR2 as SVGAGI. CDR3 size: 16 residues. Trimming took off 2 bases at V and 3 bases at J, with 16 bases between the two ends. As DNA, the CDR3 is TGTGCCAGCAGTTACCGGCAGGGGTGGAGCGACTATGGCTACACCTTC. Residues: CASSYRQGWSDYGYTF.

V usage is TRBV28 and J usage is TRBJ2-3; 13 nucleotides align to TRBD2. Per germline, CDR1 MDHEN and CDR2 SYDVKM. With V trimmed by 5 bases and J by 5 bases, 4 bases remained unmatched. CDR3 length: 15 amino acids. The CDR3 DNA is TGTGCCAGCAGTCTACTAGCGGGAGGGGGAGATACGCAGTATTTT. This translates into CASSLLAGGGDTQYF.

The genes are TRBV7-2 and TRBJ2-7; tentative D call: TRBD2 (5 bases). The germline V gene has CDR1 SGHTA and CDR2 FQGNSA. The length of the CDR3 is 13 residues. The V end lost 5 bases, the J end lost 3 bases, and 11 bases lay between the germline ends. The CDR3 sequence: CASSNERNYEQYF. Written as DNA, the CDR3 is TGTGCCAGCAGCAACGAGCGGAACTACGAGCAGTACTTC.

The J gene is TRBJ2-7, the V gene TRBV5-6; 7 nucleotides align to TRBD1. The CDR3 loop spans 16 amino acids. V was clipped by 0 bases and J by 7 bases; unmatched bases: 13. CDR1 and CDR2 from the germline V gene are SGHDT and YYEEEE. This chain's CDR3 is CASSLGRTGATGEQYV. The DNA of the CDR3 is TGTGCCAGCAGCTTGGGGCGGACAGGTGCCACGGGGGAGCAGTACGTC.

The chain links TRBV5-6 to TRBJ2-5; D gene unclear. Germline V CDR1 and CDR2: SGHDT, YYEEEE. The V end lost 2 bases, the J end lost 3 bases, and 11 bases lay between the germline ends. CDR3 length equals 14 residues. CDR3 sequence (DNA): TGTGCCAGCAGCTTAGGAATCTCAGAAGAGACCCAGTACTTC. It encodes CASSLGISEETQYF.

The chain combines TRBV11-2 with TRBJ2-1; 8 bases line up with TRBD1. Trimming cost V 5 bases and J 8 bases; bases outside gene matches: 11. This CDR3 comprises 15 residues. The germline V gene has CDR1 SGHAT and CDR2 FQNNGV. As DNA, the CDR3 is TGTGCCAGCAGCCTCGATCCCGACAGGGGCCATGAGCAGTTCTTC. Protein: CASSLDPDRGHEQFF.

A single count supports this clonotype. The CDR3 here is CATSVHRGRGNTIYF. The CDR3 DNA reads TGTGCCACCAGTGTCCACAGGGGCCGTGGAAACACCATATATTTT. The chain is built from TRBV24-1 and TRBJ1-3; the match to TRBD1 covers 7 bases. This CDR3 comprises 15 residues. With V trimmed by 5 bases and J by 3 bases, 6 bases remained unmatched. Germline V gene sequence: CDR1 KGHDR, CDR2 SFDVKD.

The genes are TRBV6-2 or TRBV6-3 and TRBJ2-2; 7 bases fit TRBD1. Germline V gives CDR1 MNHEY, CDR2 SVGEGT. V was clipped by 5 bases and J by 6 bases; unmatched bases: 6. The CDR3 spans 14 residues. CDR3 sequence: CASSPDRAPGELFF. The CDR3 nucleotides are TGTGCCAGCAGTCCTGACAGGGCCCCCGGGGAGCTGTTTTTT.

The J gene is TRBJ2-7, the V gene TRBV6-2 or TRBV6-3; 9 bases match TRBD2. Germline V gene lookup returns CDR1 MNHEY and CDR2 SVGEGT. CDR3 length equals 16 residues. V was clipped by 7 bases and J by 0 bases; unmatched bases: 10. The CDR3 nucleotides are TGTGCCAGCATGACTAGCGGAATCGGGAGCTCCTACGAGCAGTACGTC. Its translation: CASMTSGIGSSYEQYV.

This clonotype was observed a single time. CDR3: CSVQGTGNTIYF. Written as DNA, the CDR3 is TGCAGCGTCCAGGGAACTGGAAACACCATATATTTT. The chain combines TRBV29-1 with TRBJ1-3; D is possibly TRBD1 (5 bases). The CDR3 is 12 amino acids. The ends were cut back, 6 bases at V and 2 bases at J, with 8 bases in the middle. CDR1 and CDR2 (germline): SQVTM, ANQGSEA.

This chain joins TRBV3-1 and TRBJ2-1; D not certain. CDR1 is LGHDT and CDR2 is YNNKEL in the germline V gene (reference sequence). Trimming cost V 4 bases and J 7 bases, with 11 bases left between them. The CDR3 runs to 13 residues. The CDR3 coding sequence is TGTGCCAGCAGCCCACTCAAGGGAAATGAGCAGTTCTTC. Translated: CASSPLKGNEQFF.

The chain couples TRBV6-2 or TRBV6-3 to TRBJ2-7, with D perhaps matching TRBD2 (5 bases). The germline V gene encodes CDR1 MNHEY and CDR2 SVGEGT. The V end lost 5 bases, the J end lost 3 bases, and 11 bases lay between the germline ends. The CDR3 contains 13 residues. This CDR3 reads CASSDGVSYEQYV. In DNA, the CDR3 is TGTGCCAGCAGTGACGGGGTGAGCTACGAGCAGTACGTC.

This clonotype was detected once. The genes are TRBV5-1 and TRBJ1-1; D not certain. Germline values: CDR1 SGHRS, CDR2 YFSETQ. V lost 0 bases and J lost 5, with 8 bases in between. The CDR3 is made up of 13 amino acids. Here the CDR3 reads CASSLESRTEAFF. The CDR3 nucleotides are TGCGCCAGCAGCTTGGAATCTAGGACTGAAGCTTTCTTT.

The V call is TRBV5-5, the J call TRBJ2-7; the D is unclear. The CDR3 is 15 amino acids. V gave up 2 bases and J gave up 0 bases, with 12 bases separating them. CDR1 is SGHKS and CDR2 is YYEKEE in the germline V gene (reference sequence). The CDR3 region is CASSLNSLSSYEQYF. DNA for the CDR3: TGTGCCAGCAGCTTAAACAGCCTTAGCTCCTACGAGCAGTACTTC.